These 20 T cell receptor beta chains were sequenced from one sample in a study of cytomegalovirus exposure and HLA in healthy donors. Vbeta (60) and Jbeta (13) primers were used in the PCR. Method: immunoSEQ multiplex PCR; TCRdb's copy keeps in-frame clones and lacks some. The repertoire holds some 120,000 clones, with over 75% as singletons. The sample consisted of PBMCs. Source of these receptors: a man aged 40-49 years in good health and CMV-seronegative.

This chain links TRBV5-1 with TRBJ2-7; 8 nucleotides match TRBD1. This CDR3 region has 13 residues. Germline assignment: CDR1 SGHRS and CDR2 YFSETQ. Trimming at V came to 4 bases and at J to 2 bases, leaving 2 bases not matched to a gene. The CDR3, as DNA: TGCGCCAGCAGCAAGACAGGGGCCTACGAGCAGTACTTC. This codes for CASSKTGAYEQYF. Variable domain in full (rest from reference TRBV5-1 and TRBJ2-7): KAGVTQTPRYLIKTRGQQVTLSCSPISGHRSVSWYQQTPGQGLQFLFEYFSETQRNKGNFPGRFSGRQFSNSRSEMNVSTLELGDSALYLCASSKTGAYEQYFGPGTRLTVT.

The genes are TRBV28 and TRBJ1-1; the match to TRBD1 covers 11 bases. CDR3 length: 15 amino acids. Germline V gene sequence: CDR1 MDHEN, CDR2 SYDVKM. Germline trimming cut 5 bases from V and 6 bases from J; bases unmatched to any gene: 8. The CDR3 nucleotides are TGTGCCAGCAGTCCAGCGGGACAGGGGGAATCTGAAGCTTTCTTT. Residues: CASSPAGQGESEAFF. The full variable domain, rest sourced from reference TRBV28 and TRBJ1-1, is DVKVTQSSRYLVKRTGEKVFLECVQDMDHENMFWYRQDPGLGLRLIYFSYDVKMKEKGDIPEGYSVSREKKERFSLILESASTNQTSMYLCASSPAGQGESEAFFGQGTRLTVV.

The chain links TRBV11-2 to TRBJ1-6; TRBD1 matches 10 bases. V was clipped by 5 bases and J by 7 bases; unmatched bases: 5. This CDR3 has 15 amino acids. In germline, CDR1 is SGHAT, CDR2 FQNNGV. The CDR3, as DNA: TGTGCCAGCAGCCCCAGGGGACAGGGGAATTCACCCCTCCACTTT. This codes for CASSPRGQGNSPLHF.

The chain links TRBV6-5 to TRBJ2-1; TRBD2 aligns across 10 bases. From germline, CDR1 is MNHEY and CDR2 SVGAGI. The CDR3 covers 16 residues. V shed 4 bases, J shed 1 base, and the junction held 4 bases outside the gene matches. The CDR3 DNA reads TGTGCCAGCAGTTCTAGCGGGAGTGGATCCTACAATGAGCAGTTCTTC. This codes for CASSSSGSGSYNEQFF.

The J gene is TRBJ1-2, the V gene TRBV6-1, with TRBD1 as a possible D gene (5 bases). Germline CDR1 and CDR2: MNHNS and SASEGT. Trimming shortened V by 6 bases and J by 8 bases, and 13 bases separated the two germline ends. The CDR3 has 12 residues. CDR3 region: CASSAGKVGYTF. In DNA form, the CDR3 reads TGTGCCAGCAGCGCAGGGAAGGTGGGCTACACCTTC.

This chain links TRBV7-9 with TRBJ2-5; 7 positions agree with TRBD1. The J call is uncertain, as TRBJ2-7 better fits the DNA end. The CDR3 covers 15 residues. Germline CDR1 and CDR2: SEHNR and FQNEAQ (reference sequence). The CDR3, as DNA: TGTGCCAGCAGCGCCGTGGGGGACAGTTCCTACGAGCAGTACTTC. Translation gives CASSAVGDSSYEQYF.

This clone occurred once. The CDR3 region is CASSLTTGPYSGANVLTF. DNA for the CDR3: TGTGCCAGCAGCTTAACTACAGGGCCTTACTCTGGGGCCAACGTCCTGACTTTC. J is TRBJ2-6 and V is TRBV11-2; maybe TRBD1 (6 bases). This CDR3 has 18 amino acids. Trimming left V 2 bases short and J 0 bases short, with 14 bases between. The germline V gene has CDR1 SGHAT and CDR2 FQNNGV.

The chain combines TRBV7-9 with TRBJ1-1, with no clear D. V was trimmed by 1 base and J by 2 bases, leaving 11 bases between them. Per germline, CDR1 SEHNR and CDR2 FQNEAQ (reference sequence). The CDR3 runs 15 residues. CDR3 in amino acids: CASSLVRLTNTEAFF. The DNA of the CDR3 is TGTGCCAGCAGCTTAGTTAGGTTGACTAACACTGAAGCTTTCTTT. The entire variable domain, with the rest obtained from reference TRBV7-9 and TRBJ1-1, is as follows: DTGVSQNPRHKITKRGQNVTFRCDPISEHNRLYWYRQTLGQGPEFLTYFQNEAQLEKSRLLSDRFSAERPKGSFSTLEIQRTEQGDSAMYLCASSLVRLTNTEAFFGQGTRLTVV.

The rearrangement joins TRBV5-1 to TRBJ1-2, with D hard to call. Per the germline V gene, CDR1 is SGHRS and CDR2 is YFSETQ. CDR3 length: 14 residues. Between the trimmed V and J ends, which lost 0 bases and 4 bases, there was a span of 10 bases. The CDR3 DNA sequence: TGCGCCAGCAGCTTGGGAGGGAGCGCCTATGGCTACACCTTC. This gives the protein CASSLGGSAYGYTF.

J is TRBJ1-5 and V is TRBV7-2, with TRBD1 matching 7 bases. Losses at the gene ends were 4 bases for V and 5 bases for J; bases not matched to a gene: 11. The CDR3 extends over 16 amino acids. Germline CDR1 and CDR2: SGHTA and FQGNSA. The CDR3 sequence: CASSSPVTGKDQPQHF. The CDR3, as DNA: TGTGCCAGCAGCTCACCCGTGACAGGGAAGGATCAGCCCCAGCATTTT.

The chain recombines TRBV19 with TRBJ1-5, with TRBD1 matching 7 bases. The CDR3 consists of 17 residues. The V gene's germline CDR1 is LNHDA and CDR2 SQIVND (reference sequence). V shed 3 bases, J shed 4 bases, and the junction held 12 bases outside the gene matches. CDR3 protein: CASSIRQGGISNQPQHF. DNA for the CDR3: TGTGCCAGTAGTATTAGGCAGGGGGGAATAAGTAATCAGCCCCAGCATTTT.

The rearrangement joins TRBV9 to TRBJ1-1; D might be TRBD1 (5 bases). CDR1 is SGDLS, CDR2 YYNGEE, per germline. This CDR3 spans 14 amino acids. Trimming cost V 7 bases and J 0 bases, with 13 bases left between them. The CDR3 sequence: CASSKGSMNTEAFF. The CDR3 nucleotides read TGTGCCAGCTCCAAGGGGTCGATGAACACTGAAGCTTTCTTT.

The chain employs TRBV5-4 and TRBJ2-5; TRBD1 agrees at 11 bases. The V and J ends lost 4 bases and 5 bases, in that order; junction bases with no gene match: 1. CDR3 size: 13 residues. Germline V gene sequence: CDR1 SGHNT, CDR2 YYREEE (reference sequence). The CDR3 nucleotides read TGTGCCAGCAGCCGGGACAGGGGGGAGACCCAGTACTTC. Amino acid sequence: CASSRDRGETQYF.

The rearrangement joins TRBV30 to TRBJ1-1; D may be TRBD1 (5 bases). CDR3 length: 13 amino acids. Germline CDR1 and CDR2: GTSNPN and SVGIG (reference sequence). The V end lost 7 bases, the J end lost 1 base, and 13 bases lay between the germline ends. The CDR3 DNA reads TGTGCCTCCGGGACTGACCGGAACACTGAAGCTTTCTTT. The encoded protein is CASGTDRNTEAFF.

This chain links TRBV27 with TRBJ1-1; 8 bases agree with TRBD1. The CDR3 spans 13 residues. V shed 6 bases, J shed 6 bases, and the junction held 6 bases outside the gene matches. Germline CDR1 and CDR2: MNHEY and SMNVEV (reference sequence). The DNA of the CDR3 is TGTGCCAGCAGGACCAGGGGGCGAGCTGAAGCTTTCTTT. Amino acid sequence: CASRTRGRAEAFF.

The chain recombines TRBV4-1 with TRBJ1-5; tentatively, D is TRBD1 (5 bases). The CDR3 totals 13 residues. Germline CDR1 is MGHRA and CDR2 is YSYEKL. The ends were cut back, 0 bases at V and 6 bases at J, with 6 bases in the middle. CDR3 loop: CASSQDRVQPQHF. Written as DNA, the CDR3 is TGCGCCAGCAGCCAAGACAGGGTTCAGCCCCAGCATTTT.

This clone came up a few times. V usage is TRBV29-1 and J usage is TRBJ1-1; D is ambiguous. V lost 7 bases and J 0 bases, leaving 9 bases between the germline ends. The CDR3 has 12 amino acids. CDR1 is SQVTM, CDR2 ANQGSEA, per germline. DNA of the CDR3: TGCAGCGCGGTCGTAGTGAACACTGAAGCTTTCTTT. It specifies CSAVVVNTEAFF.

The V gene is TRBV18, the J gene TRBJ2-2, with 8 bases fitting TRBD1. V was pared by 1 base and J by 4 bases, with 5 bases of the junction left unmatched. The germline V gene encodes CDR1 KGHSH and CDR2 LQKENI. This CDR3 has 16 amino acids. CDR3 sequence (DNA): TGTGCCAGCTCACCACAGACAGGGGTGTCCACCGGGGAGCTGTTTTTT. This translates into CASSPQTGVSTGELFF.

The rearrangement links TRBV9 to TRBJ1-6; 8 nucleotides match TRBD1. This CDR3 region has 19 residues. V gave up 4 bases and J gave up 0 bases; unmatched junction bases: 12. The germline gives CDR1 SGDLS, CDR2 YYNGEE. The CDR3 sequence is CASSKTGQGFSSYNSPLHF. CDR3 DNA: TGTGCCAGCAGCAAAACAGGACAGGGCTTCAGCTCCTATAATTCACCCCTCCACTTT.

This clone has a single count. The chain joins TRBV7-9 to TRBJ1-2, with 7 bases aligning to TRBD1. The CDR3 runs to 12 residues. Unmatched junction bases numbered 3, after V lost 5 bases and J lost 6 bases. Germline values: CDR1 SEHNR, CDR2 FQNEAQ (reference sequence). This CDR3 is CASSKGQNGYTF. The CDR3, as DNA: TGTGCCAGCAGCAAGGGACAGAATGGCTACACCTTC.